This record concerns one T cell receptor beta chain sequence. Original data processing: Estimation of nucleated cell counts relied on the amplification of reference gene primers. TCRdb's table, derived via immunoSEQ multiplex PCR, lists solely in-frame clones and lacks some. V and J calls and clone size follow that table, whereas D and trimming were derived from the DNA. The table shows 50,000 to 65,000 clones, with around four fifths occurring only once. These data are taken from a study of blood T cell repertoires in COVID-19. Study background: Sample material is recorded as cDNA or gDNA derived from T cells, B-cell-depleted T cells, or PBMCs.

Germline loops: CDR1 GTSNPN, CDR2 SVGIG (reference sequence). The V gene end was trimmed by 1 base and the J gene end by 2 bases; junction bases not matched to a gene: 11. This CDR3 spans 18 amino acids. Sequencing input: peripheral blood. The receptor comes from a human donor in a cohort sampled during active COVID-19. The chain combines TRBV30 with TRBJ2-3; TRBD2 aligns across 11 bases. The CDR3 DNA reads TGTGCCTGGAGTGACCGCTCCCGGACTAGCGGGTACACAGATACGCAGTATTTT. Amino acids: CAWSDRSRTSGYTDTQYF.